What follows are 30 T cell receptor beta chains derived from one specimen sequenced in a study of T-cell memory formation after mild COVID-19. TCRdb fed the 5' RACE reads into MiXCR, producing one record per CDR3 protein. The sample yields more than 350,000 distinct CDR3 sequences, approximately 16% seen once. Input material: PBMCs or a T cell subset sorted from them (not recorded which). The receptors stem from a man aged 18 to 30 who had mild COVID-19 (a few samples of this study predate the infection). Cell type and time point are not known.

This clonotype was observed a few times. The V gene is TRBV20-1, the J gene TRBJ2-5; tentatively, D is TRBD2 (6 bases). Germline V CDR1 and CDR2: DFQATT, SNEGSKA (reference sequence). The CDR3 spans 14 residues. V lost 5 bases and J lost 4, with 17 bases in between. The CDR3 coding sequence is TGCAGTGCTCCGGGACTCAGCAGCAGAGAGACCCAGTACTTC. Translated: CSAPGLSSRETQYF.

The sample holds a few counts of this clonotype. The chain combines TRBV27 with TRBJ2-5, with TRBD2 matching 9 bases. V was clipped by 6 bases and J by 3 bases; unmatched bases: 11. The germline V gene has CDR1 MNHEY and CDR2 SMNVEV (reference sequence). There are 16 residues in the CDR3. CDR3 DNA sequence: TGTGCCAGCAGGCCTACACTAGCGGGTGTTAAAGAGACCCAGTACTTC. It codes for CASRPTLAGVKETQYF.

The chain's CDR3 is CASRGRPGTGELFF. The CDR3 DNA reads as TGTGCCAGCAGGGGAAGACCAGGCACCGGGGAGCTGTTTTTT. The chain links TRBV2 to TRBJ2-2; D gene unclear. CDR1 is SNHLY and CDR2 is FYNNEI in the germline V gene. This CDR3 contains 14 residues. V was shortened by 6 bases and J by 4 bases, with 12 bases between the two germline ends.

V usage is TRBV7-9 and J usage is TRBJ2-7; D unclear. Trimming pared 5 bases from V and 0 bases from J, leaving 5 bases between. In germline, CDR1 is SEHNR, CDR2 FQNEAQ (reference sequence). The CDR3 loop spans 12 amino acids. CDR3 in amino acids: CASSRLSYEQYV. The CDR3 DNA reads TGTGCCAGCAGCCGGCTCTCCTACGAGCAGTACGTC.

V is TRBV12-3 or TRBV12-4 and J is TRBJ2-7; 10 bases match TRBD2. The CDR3 has 14 amino acids. Unmatched junction bases numbered 6, after V lost 8 bases and J lost 2 bases. The CDR3 nucleotides read TGTGCCAGCGCGCCTCTAGCGGGGGCCTACGAGCAGTACTTC. This sequence encodes CASAPLAGAYEQYF.

A few counts support this clonotype. The J gene is TRBJ1-3, the V gene TRBV20-1, with D hard to call. Germline V CDR1 and CDR2: DFQATT, SNEGSKA (reference sequence). The V and J ends lost 7 bases and 4 bases respectively, with 8 bases between them. The length of the CDR3 is 11 residues. DNA for the CDR3: TGCAGTGGCCAGAGAGGAAACACCATATATTTT. Its translation: CSGQRGNTIYF.

This clonotype was seen many times. The junction departs from germline at one end; a sequencing error may be responsible. This chain links TRBV5-1 with TRBJ2-1; D is unclear. Germline lookup yields CDR1 SGHRS and CDR2 YFSETQ. The CDR3 sequence is 13 residues long. CDR3 coding DNA: TGTGCCAGCAGCTTAGTCTCCTACAATGAGCAGTTCTTC. Translating gives CASSLVSYNEQFF.

The chain carries TRBV2 and TRBJ1-5, with TRBD1 identical over 8 bases. The CDR3 is 15 amino acids. V dropped 5 bases and J dropped 1; count of bases not matched to a gene: 4. Germline loops: CDR1 SNHLY, CDR2 FYNNEI. Here the CDR3 reads CASSQGAASNQPQHF. The CDR3 DNA follows: TGTGCCAGCAGTCAGGGGGCGGCGAGCAATCAGCCCCAGCATTTT.

This clonotype was detected a few times. CDR3 loop: CASSYFSGGLVTQYF. CDR3 DNA sequence: TGTGCCAGCAGTTACTTTTCGGGGGGGCTGGTGACCCAGTACTTC. The chain employs TRBV6-5 and TRBJ2-5, with TRBD2 matching 8 bases. CDR1 is MNHEY and CDR2 is SVGAGI in the germline V gene. CDR3 length: 15 residues. Trimming removed 1 base from V and 7 bases from J; junction bases left unmatched: 8.

This clonotype was observed a handful of times. For the CDR3, the DNA is TGTGCCAGCTCACCACTACGGGGCTTCGGCGGGGAGCTGTTTTTT. Amino acids: CASSPLRGFGGELFF. This chain uses TRBV18 with TRBJ2-2; D is perhaps TRBD1 or TRBD2 (5 bases each). The ends were cut back, 1 base at V and 7 bases at J, with 13 bases in the middle. CDR1 is KGHSH, CDR2 LQKENI, per germline. The CDR3 has 15 residues.

The gene calls are TRBV10-3 and TRBJ2-5; TRBD1 matches at 7 bases. This CDR3 spans 15 amino acids. V lost 5 bases, J lost 1 base, and 7 bases stayed unmatched. CDR1 and CDR2 from the germline V gene are ENHRY and SYGVKD. DNA for the CDR3: TGTGCCATCAGTCGTACTAGGGGGCCCCAAGAGACCCAGTACTTC. It translates to CAISRTRGPQETQYF.

This clonotype turned up a few times. V and J are TRBV6-5 and TRBJ2-1; 8 nucleotides match TRBD1. Germline CDR1 reads MNHEY; CDR2 reads SVGAGI. CDR3 length equals 16 residues. V trimming: 8 bases; J trimming: 8 bases; junction bases outside the gene matches: 17. Written as DNA, the CDR3 is TGTGCCAGCCGGCGGTTGGACAGGGTGGTGAGCGATGAGCAGTTCTTC. Its protein is CASRRLDRVVSDEQFF.

The chain couples TRBV12-3 or TRBV12-4 to TRBJ2-5; TRBD1 agrees at 8 bases. V lost 7 bases, J lost 2 bases, and 6 bases stayed unmatched. The CDR3 is made up of 14 amino acids. Here the CDR3 DNA reads TGTGCCAGCAAAAGAACAGGGGGGCAAGAGACCCAGTACTTC. It codes for CASKRTGGQETQYF.

This clonotype appeared a few times. The chain's CDR3 is CSVPSPISVRDTQYF. The CDR3 DNA reads TGCAGTGTTCCCTCCCCCATTAGCGTCCGAGATACGCAGTATTTT. The chain has TRBV20-1 and TRBJ2-3; TRBD2 might be the D (5 bases). Deletions cut 7 bases from V and 5 bases from J, with 22 bases between. The CDR3 is 15 residues long. The germline CDR1 and CDR2 sequences are DFQATT and SNEGSKA (reference sequence).

The chain joins TRBV7-2 to TRBJ2-3, with D hard to call. The CDR3 sequence is 15 residues long. Trimming pared 3 bases from V and 2 bases from J, leaving 12 bases between. CDR1 and CDR2 (germline): SGHTA, FQGNSA. In DNA form, the CDR3 reads TGTGCCAGCAGCTTCTCGTCCCGTATCACAGATACGCAGTATTTT. Translating gives CASSFSSRITDTQYF.

The gene calls are TRBV24-1 and TRBJ2-7; D may be TRBD1 or TRBD2 (5 bases each). The germline V gene has CDR1 KGHDR and CDR2 SFDVKD. The CDR3 totals 14 residues. Deletions cut 4 bases from V and 0 bases from J, with 9 bases between. The CDR3 bases are TGTGCCACCAGTGAGGCAGGGAGCTCCTACGAGCAGTACTTC. Translating it yields CATSEAGSSYEQYF.

The rearrangement links TRBV11-1 to TRBJ2-3; D may be TRBD2 (5 bases). V was shortened by 0 bases and J by 4 bases, with 8 bases between the two germline ends. This CDR3 region has 14 residues. Germline V lookup: CDR1 SGHAT, CDR2 FQDESV (reference sequence). This CDR3 reads CASSLARESDTQYF. The DNA for the CDR3 is TGTGCCAGCAGCTTAGCGAGGGAGTCAGATACGCAGTATTTT.

This clonotype has a handful of counts. The chain couples TRBV18 to TRBJ2-3; maybe TRBD2 (5 bases). The germline V gene encodes CDR1 KGHSH and CDR2 LQKENI. With 3 bases removed from V and 0 bases from J, the gap between germline ends came to 13 bases. This CDR3 spans 16 amino acids. CDR3 amino acids: CASSPQSRVSTDTQYF. For the CDR3, the DNA is TGTGCCAGCTCACCGCAGTCGAGGGTCAGCACAGATACGCAGTATTTT.

This clonotype came up a few times. The chain carries TRBV3-1 and TRBJ2-3, with 7 bases that match TRBD2. The CDR3 is 15 residues long. The germline CDR1 and CDR2 sequences are LGHDT and YNNKEL (reference sequence). V shed 4 bases and J 6 bases; nucleotides not matched to a gene: 10. In DNA form, the CDR3 reads TGTGCCAGCAGCCTCCGGGACTATGGGCCTGATACGCAGTATTTT. Translating it yields CASSLRDYGPDTQYF.

The chain has TRBV7-7 and TRBJ2-5; 9 bases are shared with TRBD2. Germline V gene lookup returns CDR1 SSHAT and CDR2 FNYEAQ (reference sequence). V shed 4 bases, J shed 0 bases, and the junction held 6 bases outside the gene matches. The CDR3 runs to 16 residues. The CDR3 protein is CASSSGTSLYQETQYF. Here the CDR3 DNA reads TGTGCCAGCAGCTCCGGGACTAGCCTGTACCAAGAGACCCAGTACTTC.

This clonotype has only a few counts. The V call is TRBV6-2 or TRBV6-3, the J call TRBJ2-7; D may be TRBD1 (6 bases). Trimming pared 0 bases from V and 3 bases from J, leaving 12 bases between. The V gene's germline CDR1 is MNHEY and CDR2 SVGEGT. This CDR3 is built from 15 residues. As DNA, the CDR3 is TGTGCCAGCAGTTACTCGGAGGACAGCGTCTACGAGCAGTACGTC. It yields the protein CASSYSEDSVYEQYV.

The chain has TRBV5-1 and TRBJ2-2, with 8 bases aligning to TRBD2. This CDR3 region has 16 residues. Germline V gives CDR1 SGHRS, CDR2 YFSETQ. V dropped 4 bases and J dropped 3; count of bases not matched to a gene: 8. CDR3 sequence: CASSVPGLEDTGELFF. The CDR3 nucleotides read TGCGCCAGCAGCGTGCCGGGACTAGAGGACACCGGGGAGCTGTTTTTT.

The chain couples TRBV12-3 or TRBV12-4 to TRBJ1-3, with a possible D match to TRBD1 (5 bases). V lost 7 bases to trimming and J lost 4 bases, with 14 bases between them. CDR3 length: 14 residues. CDR3 coding DNA: TGTGCCAGCAATAAAGGACACTTAGGAAACACCATATATTTT. As protein: CASNKGHLGNTIYF.

In regard to this clonotype: The junction does not match germline at one end; this may be a read error. The chain links TRBV7-7 to TRBJ2-2, with no clear D. Per germline, CDR1 SSHAT and CDR2 FNYEAQ (reference sequence). The CDR3 contains 13 residues. CDR3 sequence: CASSRPGGGELFF. The CDR3 region has the DNA TGTGCTAGCAGCCGTCCGGGCGGCGGGGAGCTGTTTTTT.

The V call is TRBV7-2, the J call TRBJ2-5; 8 bases align to TRBD1. V was clipped by 5 bases and J by 3 bases; unmatched bases: 5. This CDR3 region has 14 residues. Germline V lookup: CDR1 SGHTA, CDR2 FQGNSA. The CDR3 nucleotides are TGTGCCAGCAGCGCCGGGGACAGGAAAGAGACCCAGTACTTC. It specifies CASSAGDRKETQYF.

J is TRBJ1-1 and V is TRBV18; a weak D match, TRBD1 (5 bases). The CDR3 length is 15 residues. V lost 2 bases and J lost 1, with 11 bases in between. Germline lookup yields CDR1 KGHSH and CDR2 LQKENI. CDR3 residues: CASSPRTTTNTEAFF. CDR3 in DNA: TGTGCCAGCTCACCAAGGACAACTACGAACACTGAAGCTTTCTTT.

This clonotype was seen only a few times. The chain has TRBV4-1 and TRBJ1-4; D possibly corresponds to TRBD1 (5 bases). In germline, CDR1 is MGHRA, CDR2 YSYEKL. The CDR3 contains 14 residues. Trimming stripped 2 bases from V and 4 bases from J, with 8 bases between. In DNA, the CDR3 is TGCGCCAGCAGCCAAAGCCAGGGTAATGAAAAACTGTTTTTT. This gives the protein CASSQSQGNEKLFF.

This clonotype was counted between two and nine times. The genes are TRBV20-1 and TRBJ2-5; D unclear. Germline-derived CDR1 and CDR2 are DFQATT and SNEGSKA (reference sequence). The CDR3 totals 15 residues. V was clipped by 0 bases and J by 4 bases, with 15 bases between them. The CDR3 reads CSARDRAGIGETQYF. CDR3 nucleotides: TGCAGTGCTAGAGATCGGGCAGGAATAGGAGAGACCCAGTACTTC.

This clonotype was detected only a few times. The gene calls are TRBV20-1 and TRBJ2-3; D is perhaps TRBD2 (5 bases). Germline lookup yields CDR1 DFQATT and CDR2 SNEGSKA (reference sequence). V was pared by 1 base and J by 2 bases, with 7 bases between. This CDR3 contains 13 residues. This CDR3 reads CSARAGYTDTQYF. The CDR3 DNA is TGCAGTGCTAGAGCGGGGTACACAGATACGCAGTATTTT.

The gene calls are TRBV12-3 or TRBV12-4 and TRBJ1-2, with 7 positions matching TRBD1. CDR3 length equals 13 residues. With V trimmed by 6 bases and J by 6 bases, 7 bases remained unmatched. The CDR3 DNA sequence: TGTGCCAGCAGGCCGACAGGGACGCATGGCTACACCTTC. Its protein is CASRPTGTHGYTF.